Each of the 21 T cell receptor beta chains below was sequenced from the same sample in a study of T cell responses to AZD1222 COVID-19 vaccine. Profiling relied on immunoSEQ multiplex PCR, and the TCRdb table lists in-frame clones only, not all of them. The sample carries about 100,000 clones, roughly 91% recorded once. This specimen consisted of peripheral blood, obtained on day 0 of AZD1222 vaccination. Receptors originate from an adult in good health.

The V call is TRBV2, the J call TRBJ1-2; D not certain. The germline V gene encodes CDR1 SNHLY and CDR2 FYNNEI. V gave up 10 bases and J gave up 2 bases, with 11 bases separating them. The CDR3 extends over 12 amino acids. For the CDR3, the DNA is TGTGCCATCCCTTACACAAACTATGGCTACACCTTC. Encoded protein: CAIPYTNYGYTF.

The count of this clone is one. V and J are TRBV5-1 and TRBJ2-5; D might be TRBD2 (7 bases). Germline V gives CDR1 SGHRS, CDR2 YFSETQ. The ends were cut back, 9 bases at V and 2 bases at J, with 17 bases in the middle. CDR3 length: 14 residues. CDR3 DNA: TGCGCCACCCGCCTGGGGGGGACACAAGAGACCCAGTACTTC. Translated, it gives CATRLGGTQETQYF.

The chain uses TRBV29-1 and TRBJ1-2; D unresolved. The CDR3 runs to 12 residues. V dropped 3 bases and J dropped 2 bases, with 7 bases sitting between them. Looked up from germline, CDR1 is SQVTM and CDR2 is ANQGSEA. DNA for the CDR3: TGCAGCGTTGAGGGGTTGAACTATGGCTACACCTTC. Its protein product is CSVEGLNYGYTF.

The chain couples TRBV11-2 to TRBJ2-7; TRBD1 matches 7 bases. The CDR3 is made up of 14 amino acids. V lost 4 bases and J lost 3; bases outside the gene matches: 6. From germline, CDR1 is SGHAT and CDR2 FQNNGV. The DNA of the CDR3 is TGTGCCAGCAGCTGGGCAGGGGGAAACTACGAGCAGTACTTC. It yields the protein CASSWAGGNYEQYF.

This clone was seen only a few times. The chain has TRBV12-3 or TRBV12-4 and TRBJ1-6; weak D call: TRBD1 (6 bases). The CDR3 consists of 13 residues. Between the trimmed V and J ends, which lost 6 bases and 6 bases, there was a span of 9 bases. CDR3 amino acids: CASRDSSNSPLHF. CDR3 sequence (DNA): TGTGCCAGCAGGGACAGTTCTAATTCACCCCTCCACTTT.

The chain carries TRBV7-8 and TRBJ1-1; 7 bases agree with TRBD1. The V gene's germline CDR1 is SGHVS and CDR2 FQNEAQ. The V gene end was trimmed by 2 bases and the J gene end by 2 bases; junction bases not matched to a gene: 5. The CDR3 is 15 residues long. The CDR3 sequence: CASSLFGTANTEAFF. The CDR3 nucleotides read TGTGCCAGCAGCTTATTTGGGACAGCAAACACTGAAGCTTTCTTT. Full variable domain (rest looked up from reference TRBV7-8 and TRBJ1-1): GAGVSQSPRYKVAKRGQDVALRCDPISGHVSLFWYQQALGQGPEFLTYFQNEAQLDKSGLPSDRFFAERPEGSVSTLKIQRTQQEDSAVYLCASSLFGTANTEAFFGQGTRLTVV.

A single count supports this clone. The CDR3 DNA reads as TGTGCCAGCACGAGGTTGGTAGCGGGAGAAGGGGAGCAGTTCTTC. Its translation is CASTRLVAGEGEQFF. The rearrangement uses TRBV2 and TRBJ2-1; the match to TRBD2 covers 9 bases. J was trimmed by 10 bases and V by 7 bases; bases with no gene match: 14. Germline CDR1 SNHLY, CDR2 FYNNEI. The CDR3 is 15 amino acids.

V usage is TRBV5-6 and J usage is TRBJ1-1, with D maybe TRBD1 (5 bases). The V end was cut by 4 bases, the J end by 4 bases, with 11 bases between. Germline CDR1 and CDR2: SGHDT and YYEEEE. This CDR3 is built from 13 residues. CDR3 in DNA: TGTGCCAGCAGCCCCGCAGGGACCACTGAAGCTTTCTTT. This encodes CASSPAGTTEAFF.

CDR3 in amino acids: CASTRGNSYNSPLHF. The CDR3 DNA reads as TGTGCCAGCACCCGGGGGAACTCCTATAATTCACCCCTCCACTTT. This chain connects TRBV2 to TRBJ1-6; D might be TRBD1 (5 bases). This CDR3 is 15 amino acids long. Deletions cut 7 bases from V and 0 bases from J, with 10 bases between. Germline CDR1 SNHLY, CDR2 FYNNEI.

The chain uses TRBV9 and TRBJ2-1; possible D gene TRBD2, 5 bases. The V gene lost 4 bases and the J gene lost 2 bases, with 7 bases spanning the gap. In germline, CDR1 is SGDLS, CDR2 YYNGEE. The CDR3 is 13 amino acids. The CDR3 here is CASSSLAYNEQFF. In nucleotides, the CDR3 is TGTGCCAGCAGCTCACTAGCCTACAATGAGCAGTTCTTC.

CDR3 in DNA: TGTGCCAGCACCACCCCCCTTAGTTCGGATACGCAGTATTTT. Its protein is CASTTPLSSDTQYF. The V call is TRBV28, the J call TRBJ2-3, with D unclear. The germline CDR1 and CDR2 sequences are MDHEN and SYDVKM. This CDR3 has 14 residues. Trimming shortened V by 7 bases and J by 6 bases, and 17 bases separated the two germline ends.

V is TRBV6-5 and J is TRBJ2-1; 9 bases are a match to TRBD2. Germline CDR1 and CDR2: MNHEY and SVGAGI. The CDR3 loop spans 16 amino acids. V was pared by 0 bases and J by 5 bases, with 5 bases of the junction left unmatched. The CDR3: CASSYSILAGNNEQFF. The CDR3 bases are TGTGCCAGCAGTTACTCGATACTAGCGGGTAACAATGAGCAGTTCTTC.

The V gene is TRBV27, the J gene TRBJ2-1; D unclear. The germline V gene encodes CDR1 MNHEY and CDR2 SMNVEV (reference sequence). The CDR3 sequence is 15 residues long. V was cut by 3 bases and J by 4 bases, with 13 bases left in between. Here the CDR3 DNA reads TGTGCCAGCAGTTTCGCCACCGCGTTTTACAATGAGCAGTTCTTC. Protein: CASSFATAFYNEQFF.

This chain uses TRBV18 with TRBJ1-5; D call uncertain. Germline V gene lookup returns CDR1 KGHSH and CDR2 LQKENI. The CDR3 loop spans 13 amino acids. Trimming removed 5 bases at V and 4 bases at J, with 9 bases between. The DNA for the CDR3 is TGTGCCAGCTCATCTGTAACAAATCAGCCCCAGCATTTT. Residues: CASSSVTNQPQHF.

Here the CDR3 DNA reads TGTGCCAGCAGTTTATCATTCCGGACTGTAGGAGCTTTCTTT. It encodes CASSLSFRTVGAFF. V gene TRBV28 combines with J gene TRBJ1-1; no clear D gene. Germline values: CDR1 MDHEN, CDR2 SYDVKM. The CDR3 is 14 amino acids. Trimming cost V 1 base and J 10 bases, with 16 bases left between them.

The rearrangement uses TRBV10-3 and TRBJ1-1; 7 bases line up with TRBD1. Germline-derived CDR1 and CDR2 are ENHRY and SYGVKD. The CDR3 sequence is 16 residues long. V trimming: 5 bases; J trimming: 1 base; junction bases outside the gene matches: 10. The CDR3 spells CAISSTGLGRNTEAFF. DNA of the CDR3: TGTGCCATCAGTTCGACAGGGCTAGGGAGGAACACTGAAGCTTTCTTT.

The V and J genes are TRBV27 and TRBJ1-1; no firm D call. V was clipped by 0 bases and J by 0 bases, with 8 bases between them. CDR3 length: 15 residues. Looked up from germline, CDR1 is MNHEY and CDR2 is SMNVEV (reference sequence). The CDR3 here is CASSLSGLVNTEAFF. DNA for the CDR3: TGTGCCAGCAGTTTATCAGGGTTAGTGAACACTGAAGCTTTCTTT.

This chain connects TRBV14 to TRBJ1-1, with a weak D call TRBD1 (5 bases). V was shortened by 5 bases and J by 0 bases, with 10 bases between the two germline ends. From germline, CDR1 is SGHDN and CDR2 FVKESK. This CDR3 region has 14 residues. DNA of the CDR3: TGTGCCAGCAGCGCGCTGACAGTGAACACTGAAGCTTTCTTT. Translated: CASSALTVNTEAFF.

This clone came up a few times. V is TRBV5-1 and J is TRBJ2-5; tentatively, D is TRBD2 (6 bases). Per the germline V gene, CDR1 is SGHRS and CDR2 is YFSETQ. The V and J ends lost 0 bases and 1 base respectively, with 10 bases between them. The CDR3 is made up of 15 amino acids. This CDR3 is CASSLAGTPQETQYF. The DNA for the CDR3 is TGCGCCAGCAGCTTGGCCGGGACTCCCCAAGAGACCCAGTACTTC.

This chain connects TRBV6-6 to TRBJ2-1; 9 bases are shared with TRBD2. The germline gives CDR1 MNHNY, CDR2 SVGAGI (reference sequence). V trimming: 2 bases; J trimming: 2 bases; junction bases outside the gene matches: 1. CDR3 length: 15 residues. The CDR3 region is CASSYEREAYNEQFF. The CDR3, as DNA: TGTGCCAGCAGTTACGAGCGGGAGGCCTACAATGAGCAGTTCTTC.

This clone turned up a few times. This rearrangement joins TRBV6-1 to TRBJ2-1; D is perhaps TRBD2 (6 bases). CDR1 and CDR2 (germline): MNHNS, SASEGT. The CDR3 spans 15 residues. V shed 1 base and J shed 5 bases, with 12 bases lying between them. The CDR3 bases are TGTGCCAGCAGTGAAGACATTAGCGGACACAATGAGCAGTTCTTC. This sequence encodes CASSEDISGHNEQFF.